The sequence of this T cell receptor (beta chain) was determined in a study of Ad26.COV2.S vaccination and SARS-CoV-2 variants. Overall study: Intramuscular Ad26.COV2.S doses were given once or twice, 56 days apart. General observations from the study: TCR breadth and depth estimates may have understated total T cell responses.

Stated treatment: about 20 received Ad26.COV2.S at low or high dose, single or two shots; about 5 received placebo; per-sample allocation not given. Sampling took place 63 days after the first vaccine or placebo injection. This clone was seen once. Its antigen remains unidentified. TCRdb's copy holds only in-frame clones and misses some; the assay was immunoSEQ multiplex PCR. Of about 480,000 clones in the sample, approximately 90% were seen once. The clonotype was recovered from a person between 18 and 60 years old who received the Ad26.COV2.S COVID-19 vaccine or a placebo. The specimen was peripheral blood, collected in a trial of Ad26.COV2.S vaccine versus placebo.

CDR3 nucleotides: TGTGCCAGCAGCTCAGGACAGGCGTCCACTGAAGCTTTCTTT. Encoded protein: CASSSGQASTEAFF. This chain uses TRBV7-9 with TRBJ1-1; 7 bases are shared with TRBD1. The CDR3 sequence is 14 residues long. Germline CDR1 and CDR2: SEHNR and FQNEAQ (reference sequence). V lost 4 bases to trimming and J lost 4 bases; unmatched junction nucleotides: 6.